This T cell receptor (beta chain) was captured by sequencing in a study of cytomegalovirus exposure and HLA in healthy donors. With 0 bases clipped from V and 0 bases from J, the junction kept 4 bases outside the gene matches. Looked up from germline, CDR1 is SGDLS and CDR2 is YYNGEE. The CDR3 is 17 residues long. PCR was performed using 60 Vbeta and 13 Jbeta primers. Sequencing used immunoSEQ multiplex PCR; TCRdb keeps in-frame clones, though not all of them. This table has about 200,000 clones, about three quarters appearing once. The sequenced material came from PBMCs. The TCR was taken from a middle-aged woman in good health and CMV-seronegative. The chain employs TRBV9 and TRBJ2-2, with 8 bases matching TRBD2. CDR3 amino acids: CASSVVGSGTNTGELFF. The CDR3 DNA reads as TGTGCCAGCAGCGTAGTAGGTAGCGGGACGAACACCGGGGAGCTGTTTTTT.